These 25 T cell receptor beta chains came from one sample sequenced in a study of blood T cell repertoires in COVID-19. TCRdb keeps only in-frame clones here, not all; method: immunoSEQ multiplex PCR. Of some 230,000 clones in the sample, roughly 80% are singletons; the top ten hold about 1.3%. The sequenced sample consisted of PBMCs or T cells enriched from blood (not recorded which). Receptor source: a middle-aged woman with acute COVID-19.

The rearrangement uses TRBV29-1 and TRBJ1-2; tentatively, D is TRBD1 (6 bases). V lost 0 bases to trimming and J lost 8 bases, with 31 bases between them. The V gene's germline CDR1 is SQVTM and CDR2 ANQGSEA. This CDR3 spans 19 amino acids. The CDR3 loop is CSVEDQRQQGPHSLGGYTF. CDR3 DNA: TGCAGCGTTGAAGATCAGCGGCAACAGGGACCTCATAGCCTGGGGGGCTACACCTTC.

V gene TRBV7-9 combines with J gene TRBJ1-4; 9 bases are shared with TRBD1. Trimming at V came to 6 bases and at J to 7 bases, leaving 9 bases not matched to a gene. The CDR3 is made up of 15 amino acids. Germline V CDR1 and CDR2: SEHNR, FQNEAQ (reference sequence). This CDR3 is CASRNPGQGGEKLFF. CDR3 DNA sequence: TGTGCCAGCAGAAATCCGGGACAGGGTGGTGAAAAACTGTTTTTT.

The rearrangement joins TRBV5-1 to TRBJ1-2; TRBD1 matches 7 bases. Looked up from germline, CDR1 is SGHRS and CDR2 is YFSETQ. The CDR3 contains 14 residues. The V and J ends lost 2 bases and 3 bases, in that order; junction bases with no gene match: 4. The CDR3 DNA sequence: TGCGCCAGCAGCTTCAGCACAGGGGACTATGGCTACACCTTC. Translation: CASSFSTGDYGYTF.

The genes are TRBV7-2 and TRBJ1-2, with D hard to call. The germline CDR1 and CDR2 sequences are SGHTA and FQGNSA. V was pared by 5 bases and J by 3 bases, with 19 bases between. The CDR3 length is 16 residues. CDR3 nucleotides: TGTGCCAGCAGCCCCCGACTGGCAGCTTCTTACTATGGCTACACCTTC. It yields the protein CASSPRLAASYYGYTF.

A single count supports this clone. The CDR3: CASSDTANYRVNTEAFF. The CDR3 DNA sequence: TGTGCCAGCAGCGACACAGCAAACTACAGGGTCAACACTGAAGCTTTCTTT. This sequence joins TRBV9 and TRBJ1-1, with D possibly being TRBD1 (6 bases). This CDR3 contains 17 residues. Germline V gene lookup returns CDR1 SGDLS and CDR2 YYNGEE. Trimming stripped 3 bases from V and 2 bases from J, with 20 bases between. The complete variable domain, with remaining parts taken from reference TRBV9 and TRBJ1-1, reads DSGVTQTPKHLITATGQRVTLRCSPRSGDLSVYWYQQSLDQGLQFLIQYYNGEERAKGNILERFSAQQFPDLHSELNLSSLELGDSALYFCASSDTANYRVNTEAFFGQGTRLTVV.

This clone was observed a few times. The J gene is TRBJ2-1, the V gene TRBV7-3; a possible D gene is TRBD2 (6 bases). Germline loops: CDR1 SGHTA, CDR2 FQGTGA. This CDR3 region has 15 residues. V was clipped by 2 bases and J by 7 bases, with 15 bases between them. The CDR3 nucleotides are TGTGCCAGCAGCTTATCCGGGAGTGAGTCGAATGAGCAGTTCTTC. Translating gives CASSLSGSESNEQFF.

The genes are TRBV27 and TRBJ2-7; 12 positions agree with TRBD2. Germline V gene lookup returns CDR1 MNHEY and CDR2 SMNVEV (reference sequence). With 7 bases clipped from V and 4 bases from J, the junction kept 8 bases outside the gene matches. The CDR3 is 15 amino acids. The CDR3 coding sequence is TGTGCCAGCAATAAACTAGCGGGAGGTGGTTACGAGCAGTACTTC. It codes for CASNKLAGGGYEQYF.

This clone was seen only once. Other DNA sequences of this sample code for an identical CDR3. The chain has TRBV18 and TRBJ1-2, with TRBD1 matching 9 bases. The CDR3 is made up of 14 amino acids. Looked up from germline, CDR1 is KGHSH and CDR2 is LQKENI. V trimming: 3 bases; J trimming: 1 base; junction bases outside the gene matches: 0. CDR3 protein: CASSPGQGNYGYTF. CDR3 coding DNA: TGTGCCAGCTCACCGGGACAGGGTAACTATGGCTACACCTTC.

This clone came up once. The CDR3 sequence: CSVNRGSSYNEQFF. The DNA of the CDR3 is TGCAGCGTGAACAGGGGGTCCTCCTACAATGAGCAGTTCTTC. The V gene is TRBV29-1, the J gene TRBJ2-1, with TRBD1 matching over 8 bases. V lost 6 bases and J lost 0; bases outside the gene matches: 4. This CDR3 contains 14 residues. The germline gives CDR1 SQVTM, CDR2 ANQGSEA.

This clone came up a few times. V usage is TRBV30 and J usage is TRBJ1-1; TRBD1 might be the D (5 bases). The CDR3 extends over 14 amino acids. In germline, CDR1 is GTSNPN, CDR2 SVGIG (reference sequence). Trimming took off 3 bases at V and 3 bases at J, with 14 bases between the two ends. Here the CDR3 reads CAWSRNLQDTEAFF. The CDR3 DNA reads TGTGCCTGGAGCCGGAACCTACAGGACACTGAAGCTTTCTTT.

The gene calls are TRBV7-9 and TRBJ1-4; D unclear. Trimming cost V 2 bases and J 0 bases, with 7 bases left between them. This CDR3 has 15 amino acids. CDR1 is SEHNR, CDR2 FQNEAQ, per germline (reference sequence). DNA for the CDR3: TGTGCCAGCAGCTTACGGGGAACAACTAATGAAAAACTGTTTTTT. Its translation is CASSLRGTTNEKLFF.

The V call is TRBV5-1, the J call TRBJ2-6, with TRBD1 matching 7 bases. The length of the CDR3 is 17 residues. Germline lookup yields CDR1 SGHRS and CDR2 YFSETQ. The V gene end was trimmed by 4 bases and the J gene end by 0 bases; junction bases not matched to a gene: 7. The CDR3 loop reads CASSTGQVNSGANVLTF. The CDR3 bases are TGCGCCAGCAGCACCGGACAGGTAAACTCTGGGGCCAACGTCCTGACTTTC.

This clone was observed many times. The chain joins TRBV7-9 to TRBJ2-7, with 9 positions matching TRBD1. CDR3 length: 12 amino acids. In germline, CDR1 is SEHNR, CDR2 FQNEAQ (reference sequence). V shed 5 bases and J 5 bases; nucleotides not matched to a gene: 1. The CDR3 DNA is TGTGCCAGCAGCCGGACAGGGGACGAGCAGTACTTC. It codes for CASSRTGDEQYF.

V gene TRBV5-4 combines with J gene TRBJ2-7, with 8 positions matching TRBD2. CDR1 is SGHNT and CDR2 is YYREEE in the germline V gene (reference sequence). The V gene end was trimmed by 4 bases and the J gene end by 0 bases; junction bases not matched to a gene: 6. CDR3 length equals 15 residues. CDR3 protein: CASSRGGGPSYEQYF. The CDR3 DNA reads as TGTGCCAGCAGCCGGGGCGGGGGGCCCTCCTACGAGCAGTACTTC.

V is TRBV11-2 and J is TRBJ2-7; 12 bases match TRBD2. CDR3 length: 18 residues. Trimming removed 5 bases from V and 3 bases from J; junction bases left unmatched: 14. The V gene's germline CDR1 is SGHAT and CDR2 FQNNGV. The CDR3, as DNA: TGTGCCAGCAGCCCTATCGAACGGACTAGCGGGATTAGCTACGAGCAGTACTTC. Translated, it gives CASSPIERTSGISYEQYF.

This clone was counted a single time. This sequence joins TRBV6-5 and TRBJ2-3, with 12 bases matching TRBD2. CDR3 length: 15 residues. With 7 bases clipped from V and 6 bases from J, the junction kept 8 bases outside the gene matches. CDR1 and CDR2 (germline): MNHEY, SVGAGI. The CDR3 DNA is TGTGCCAGCAAACCTAGCGGGGGGGCCATCGATACGCAGTATTTT. Translated, it gives CASKPSGGAIDTQYF.

The chain combines TRBV6-5 with TRBJ1-3; D ambiguous. Trimming cost V 2 bases and J 4 bases, with 12 bases left between them. The CDR3 contains 15 residues. Germline V gene lookup returns CDR1 MNHEY and CDR2 SVGAGI. CDR3 sequence (DNA): TGTGCCAGCAGTTACCCGGGAGATCAGGGAAACACCATATATTTT. Translating gives CASSYPGDQGNTIYF.

The chain has TRBV5-6 and TRBJ1-1, with D hard to call. V dropped 0 bases and J dropped 4 bases, with 10 bases sitting between them. The length of the CDR3 is 14 residues. Germline V lookup: CDR1 SGHDT, CDR2 YYEEEE. The CDR3 sequence is CASSLARGSTEAFF. The CDR3 coding sequence is TGTGCCAGCAGCTTGGCCCGAGGGAGCACTGAAGCTTTCTTT. Full variable domain (remainder filled in from reference TRBV5-6 and TRBJ1-1): DAGVTQSPTHLIKTRGQQVTLRCSPKSGHDTVSWYQQALGQGPQFIFQYYEEEERQRGNFPDRFSGHQFPNYSSELNVNALLLGDSALYLCASSLARGSTEAFFGQGTRLTVV.

This chain connects TRBV30 to TRBJ1-6; D not resolved. The V gene's germline CDR1 is GTSNPN and CDR2 SVGIG (reference sequence). Trimming cost V 4 bases and J 8 bases, with 9 bases left between them. There are 12 residues in the CDR3. As DNA, the CDR3 is TGTGCCTGGAAGCGCGGGGATTCACCCCTCCACTTT. Translation: CAWKRGDSPLHF.

The chain employs TRBV19 and TRBJ2-7, with 11 bases matching TRBD1. The V segment lost 3 bases and the J segment 2 bases; nucleotides outside the gene matches: 0. The germline V gene encodes CDR1 LNHDA and CDR2 SQIVND (reference sequence). The CDR3 length is 14 residues. The CDR3 nucleotides are TGTGCCAGTAGTATGGGACAGGGGGCCTACGAGCAGTACTTC. This sequence encodes CASSMGQGAYEQYF.

This rearrangement joins TRBV2 to TRBJ2-2, with 11 bases lining up with TRBD2. Germline V gene lookup returns CDR1 SNHLY and CDR2 FYNNEI. V was clipped by 6 bases and J by 1 base; unmatched bases: 7. The CDR3 length is 17 residues. The CDR3 here is CASRAGTSGWNTGELFF. The CDR3 DNA reads TGTGCCAGCAGGGCCGGGACTAGCGGTTGGAACACCGGGGAGCTGTTTTTT.

J is TRBJ1-6 and V is TRBV27, with TRBD1 as a possible D gene (6 bases). V gave up 6 bases and J gave up 3 bases, with 12 bases separating them. Looked up from germline, CDR1 is MNHEY and CDR2 is SMNVEV (reference sequence). This CDR3 comprises 15 residues. CDR3 coding DNA: TGTGCCAGCAGCCACGAACAGGGCTATAATTCACCCCTCCACTTT. Protein: CASSHEQGYNSPLHF.

V usage is TRBV13 and J usage is TRBJ1-2; maybe TRBD1 (5 bases). Per the germline V gene, CDR1 is PRHDT and CDR2 is FYEKMQ (reference sequence). Trimming cost V 4 bases and J 4 bases, with 13 bases left between them. This CDR3 spans 14 amino acids. The chain's CDR3 is CASSYPSTVYGYTF. In nucleotides, the CDR3 is TGTGCCAGCAGCTACCCCTCGACAGTCTATGGCTACACCTTC. Full variable domain (rest looked up from reference TRBV13 and TRBJ1-2): AAGVIQSPRHLIKEKRETATLKCYPIPRHDTVYWYQQGPGQDPQFLISFYEKMQSDKGSIPDRFSAQQFSDYHSELNMSSLELGDSALYFCASSYPSTVYGYTFGSGTRLTVV.

The chain combines TRBV27 with TRBJ1-5; D is unclear. CDR3 length: 14 amino acids. Germline values: CDR1 MNHEY, CDR2 SMNVEV (reference sequence). The V end lost 10 bases, the J end lost 4 bases, and 17 bases lay between the germline ends. The CDR3 DNA is TGTGCCACCGGACCCCGGGAGACTAATCAGCCCCAGCATTTT. The encoded protein is CATGPRETNQPQHF.

The chain employs TRBV9 and TRBJ2-5, with 7 bases identical to TRBD1. Trimming took 0 bases from V and 1 from J; bases not matched to a gene: 9. This CDR3 has 17 residues. Germline V gene lookup returns CDR1 SGDLS and CDR2 YYNGEE. The CDR3 sequence: CASSVGATGWAQETQYF. The CDR3 nucleotides are TGTGCCAGCAGCGTAGGGGCGACAGGGTGGGCCCAAGAGACCCAGTACTTC.